This T cell receptor beta chain was sequenced in a study of blood T cells in healthy people across ages. V dropped 4 bases and J dropped 5; count of bases not matched to a gene: 4. This CDR3 region has 15 residues. Germline lookup yields CDR1 SGHTA and CDR2 FQGNSA. A second about 7 to 11 cycle PCR used barcoded and J-beta primers. TCRdb re-analysed the 5' RACE reads in MiXCR, keeping a single row per CDR3 protein. The sample contains 1.5 million to 2 million distinct CDR3 sequences, roughly 43% of which appear only once. This clonotype was seen more than once but under ten times. The V call is TRBV7-2, the J call TRBJ2-1; 11 bases fit TRBD2. This clonotype was sampled from a human donor in good health. The sample was blood. CDR3 region: CASSSSGGRHNEQFF. CDR3 sequence (DNA): TGTGCCAGCAGCTCTAGCGGGGGGCGCCACAATGAGCAGTTCTTC.